This TCR beta chain was captured in a study of OX40 agonist ivuxolimab in advanced cancers. As for the study in general: Patients received ivuxolimab, an agonistic anti-OX40 (CD134) antibody. Regarding the study as a whole: In general, CD8+ T cells held more expanded clones than CD4+ did, on average. Antigen specificity was not determined for the expanded peripheral T cells.

Sequenced by immunoSEQ multiplex PCR; TCRdb stores in-frame clones only, minus some. The data contain 70,000 to 85,000 clones, about 94% of them singletons. With respect to this clone: No antigen is known for it.

V was shortened by 4 bases and J by 3 bases, with 11 bases between the two germline ends. Per germline, CDR1 LGHNA and CDR2 YSLEER. The CDR3 runs to 14 residues. The chain is built from TRBV4-3 and TRBJ2-3; D remains ambiguous. The receptor was derived from an adult with an advanced solid tumor such as melanoma, head and neck, liver or kidney cancer. The specimen was CD4+ or CD8+ T cells sorted from blood, collected in a trial of the OX40 agonist ivuxolimab. CDR3 residues: CASSPGPNTDTQYF. The CDR3 DNA reads as TGCGCCAGCAGCCCAGGACCGAATACAGATACGCAGTATTTT.